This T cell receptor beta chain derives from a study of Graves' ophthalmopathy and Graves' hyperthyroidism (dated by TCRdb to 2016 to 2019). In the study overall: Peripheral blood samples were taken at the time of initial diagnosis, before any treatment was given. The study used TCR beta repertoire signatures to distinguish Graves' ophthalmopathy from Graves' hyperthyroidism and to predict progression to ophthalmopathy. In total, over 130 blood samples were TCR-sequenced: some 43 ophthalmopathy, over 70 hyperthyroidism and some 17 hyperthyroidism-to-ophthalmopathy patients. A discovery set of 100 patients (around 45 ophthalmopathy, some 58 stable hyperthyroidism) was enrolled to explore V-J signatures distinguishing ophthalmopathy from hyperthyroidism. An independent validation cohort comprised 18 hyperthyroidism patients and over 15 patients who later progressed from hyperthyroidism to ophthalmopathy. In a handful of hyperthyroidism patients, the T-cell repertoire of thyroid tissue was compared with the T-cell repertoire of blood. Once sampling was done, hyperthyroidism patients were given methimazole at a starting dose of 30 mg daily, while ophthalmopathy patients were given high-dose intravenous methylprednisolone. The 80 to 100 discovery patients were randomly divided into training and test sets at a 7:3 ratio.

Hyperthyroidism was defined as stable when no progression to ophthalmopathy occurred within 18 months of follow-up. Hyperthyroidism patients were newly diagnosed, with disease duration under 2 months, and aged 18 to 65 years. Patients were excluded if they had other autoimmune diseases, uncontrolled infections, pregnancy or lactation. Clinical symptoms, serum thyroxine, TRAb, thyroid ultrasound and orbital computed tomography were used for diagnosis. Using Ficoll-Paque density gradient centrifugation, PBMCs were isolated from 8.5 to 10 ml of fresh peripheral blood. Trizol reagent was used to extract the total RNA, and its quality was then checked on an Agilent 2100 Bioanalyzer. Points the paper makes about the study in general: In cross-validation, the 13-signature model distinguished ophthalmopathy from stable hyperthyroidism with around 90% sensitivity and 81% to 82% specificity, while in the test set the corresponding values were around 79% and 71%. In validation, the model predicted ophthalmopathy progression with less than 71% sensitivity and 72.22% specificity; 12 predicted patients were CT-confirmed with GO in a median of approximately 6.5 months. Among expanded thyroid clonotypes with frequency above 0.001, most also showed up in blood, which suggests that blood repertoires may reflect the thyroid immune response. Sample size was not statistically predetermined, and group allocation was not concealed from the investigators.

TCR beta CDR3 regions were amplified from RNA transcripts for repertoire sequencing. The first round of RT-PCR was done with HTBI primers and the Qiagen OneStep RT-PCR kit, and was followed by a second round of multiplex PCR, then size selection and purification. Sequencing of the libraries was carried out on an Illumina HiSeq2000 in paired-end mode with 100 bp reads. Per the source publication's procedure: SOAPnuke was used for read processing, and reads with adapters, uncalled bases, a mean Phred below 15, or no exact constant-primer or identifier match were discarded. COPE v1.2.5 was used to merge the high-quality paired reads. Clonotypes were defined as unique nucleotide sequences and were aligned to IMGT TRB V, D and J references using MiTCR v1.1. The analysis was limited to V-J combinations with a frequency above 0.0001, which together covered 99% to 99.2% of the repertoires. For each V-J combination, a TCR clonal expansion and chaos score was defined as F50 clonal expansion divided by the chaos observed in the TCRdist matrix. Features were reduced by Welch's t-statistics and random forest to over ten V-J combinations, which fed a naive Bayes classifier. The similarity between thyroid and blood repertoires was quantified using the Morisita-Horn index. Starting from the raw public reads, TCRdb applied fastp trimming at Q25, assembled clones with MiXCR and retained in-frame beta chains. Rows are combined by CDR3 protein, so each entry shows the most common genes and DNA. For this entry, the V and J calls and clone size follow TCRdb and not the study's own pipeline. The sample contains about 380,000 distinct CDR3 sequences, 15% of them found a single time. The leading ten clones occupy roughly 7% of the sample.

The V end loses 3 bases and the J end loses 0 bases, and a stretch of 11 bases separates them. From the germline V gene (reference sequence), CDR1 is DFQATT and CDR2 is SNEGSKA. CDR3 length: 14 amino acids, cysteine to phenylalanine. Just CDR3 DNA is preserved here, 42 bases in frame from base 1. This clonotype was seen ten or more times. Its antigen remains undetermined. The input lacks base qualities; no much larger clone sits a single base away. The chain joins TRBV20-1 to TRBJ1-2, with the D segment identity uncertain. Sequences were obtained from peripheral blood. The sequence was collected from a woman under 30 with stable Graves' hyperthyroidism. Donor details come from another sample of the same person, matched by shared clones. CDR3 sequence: CSARDYPSNYGYTF. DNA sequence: TGCAGTGCTAGGGACTATCCATCTAACTATGGCTACACCTTC.